The sequence of this T cell receptor (beta chain) was determined in a study of blood T cell repertoires in COVID-19. Turning to the study itself: Collection of acute and convalescent COVID-19 samples took place in the United States, Italy and Spain. Nucleic acid was either cDNA or gDNA, and it came from T cells, B-cell-depleted T cells, or PBMCs.

V lost 1 base, J lost 5 bases, and 12 bases lay in between. CDR3 length: 14 amino acids. Per the germline V gene, CDR1 is GTSNPN and CDR2 is SVGIG (reference sequence). Original processing notes: Estimated nucleated cell counts came from reference gene primer amplification. Libraries were prepared by immunoSEQ multiplex PCR; TCRdb keeps only in-frame clonotypes and omits some of them. D and trimming were read from the DNA, whereas the V and J calls and clone size are those reported in that table. The profile covers roughly 340,000 clones, with about 87% appearing a single time and about 6% taken by the ten largest. The Seattle patients, enrolled during active infection, were followed longitudinally.

V is TRBV30 and J is TRBJ1-5; the D gene is possibly TRBD1 (6 bases). Sample: peripheral blood. The clonotype was recovered from a woman between 50 and 59 years old with COVID-19, enrolled during active disease. The CDR3 is CAWSAVQGDQPQHF. The CDR3 nucleotides read TGTGCCTGGAGTGCGGTACAGGGTGATCAGCCCCAGCATTTT.